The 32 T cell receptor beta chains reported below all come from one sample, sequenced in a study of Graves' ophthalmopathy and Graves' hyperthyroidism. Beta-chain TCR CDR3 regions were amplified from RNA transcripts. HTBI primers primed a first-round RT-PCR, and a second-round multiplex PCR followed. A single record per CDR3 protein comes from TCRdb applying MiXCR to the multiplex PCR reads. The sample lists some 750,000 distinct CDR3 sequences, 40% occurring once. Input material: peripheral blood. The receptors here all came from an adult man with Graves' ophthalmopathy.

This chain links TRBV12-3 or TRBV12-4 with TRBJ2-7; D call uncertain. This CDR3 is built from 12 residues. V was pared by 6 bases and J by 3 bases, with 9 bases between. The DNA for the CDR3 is TGTGCCAGCAGCCAAGCTAACTACGAGCAGTACTTC. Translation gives CASSQANYEQYF.

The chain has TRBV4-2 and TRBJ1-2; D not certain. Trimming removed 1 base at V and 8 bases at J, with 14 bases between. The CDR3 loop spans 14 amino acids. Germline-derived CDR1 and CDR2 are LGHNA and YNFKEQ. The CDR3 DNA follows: TGTGCCAGCAGCCAAGGGGAAATCAGTCGGGGCTACACCTTC. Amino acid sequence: CASSQGEISRGYTF.

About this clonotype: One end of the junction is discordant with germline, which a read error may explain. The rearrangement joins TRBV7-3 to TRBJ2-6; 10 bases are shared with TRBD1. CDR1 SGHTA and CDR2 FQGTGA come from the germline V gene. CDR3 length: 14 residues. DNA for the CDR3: TGTGCCAGCAGCTCGACAGGGGGCCGAAACACTGAAGCTTTC. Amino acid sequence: CASSSTGGRNTEAF. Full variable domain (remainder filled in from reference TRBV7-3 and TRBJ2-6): GAGVSQTPSNKVTEKGKYVELRCDPISGHTALYWYRQSLGQGPEFLIYFQGTGAADDSGLPNDRFFAVRPEGSVSTLKIQRTERGDSAVYLCASSSTGGRNTEAFGAGSRLTVL.

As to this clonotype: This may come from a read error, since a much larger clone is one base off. The CDR3 nucleotides read TGTGCCAGCAGCGTATGGGCCAGCTACTATGGCTACACCTTC. Translating it yields CASSVWASYYGYTF. This chain uses TRBV9 with TRBJ1-2, with D unclear. This CDR3 has 14 amino acids. Germline V gene sequence: CDR1 SGDLS, CDR2 YYNGEE. The V gene lost 1 base and the J gene lost 3 bases, with 10 bases spanning the gap.

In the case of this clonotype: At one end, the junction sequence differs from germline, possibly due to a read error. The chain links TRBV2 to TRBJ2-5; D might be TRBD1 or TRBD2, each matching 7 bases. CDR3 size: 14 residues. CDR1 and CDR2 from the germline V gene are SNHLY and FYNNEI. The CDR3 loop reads CASSQTRGGETQYF. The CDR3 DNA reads TGCGCCAGCAGCCAGACCAGGGGGGGGGAGACCCAGTACTTC.

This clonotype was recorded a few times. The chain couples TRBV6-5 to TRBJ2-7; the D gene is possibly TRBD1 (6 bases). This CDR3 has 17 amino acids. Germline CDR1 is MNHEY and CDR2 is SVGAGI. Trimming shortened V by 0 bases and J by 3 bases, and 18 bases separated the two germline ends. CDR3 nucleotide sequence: TGTGCCAGCAGTTACTCACCCCCCAGGGGCGCTTACTACGAGCAGTACTTC. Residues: CASSYSPPRGAYYEQYF.

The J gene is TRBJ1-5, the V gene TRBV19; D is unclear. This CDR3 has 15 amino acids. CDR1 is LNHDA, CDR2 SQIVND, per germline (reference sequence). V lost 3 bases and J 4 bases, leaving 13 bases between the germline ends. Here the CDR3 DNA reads TGTGCCAGTAGTATTGGTCAGTTTGGGAATCAGCCCCAGCATTTT. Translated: CASSIGQFGNQPQHF. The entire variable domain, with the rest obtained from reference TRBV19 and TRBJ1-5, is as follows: DGGITQSPKYLFRKEGQNVTLSCEQNLNHDAMYWYRQDPGQGLRLIYYSQIVNDFQKGDIAEGYSVSREKKESFPLTVTSAQKNPTAFYLCASSIGQFGNQPQHFGDGTRLSIL.

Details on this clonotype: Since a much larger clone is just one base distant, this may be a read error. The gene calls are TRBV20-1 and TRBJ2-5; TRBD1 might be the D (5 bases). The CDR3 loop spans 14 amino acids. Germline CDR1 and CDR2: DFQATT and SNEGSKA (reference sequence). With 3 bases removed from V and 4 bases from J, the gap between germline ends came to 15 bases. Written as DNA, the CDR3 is TGCAGTGCTAGGGGGATGGACACGCGAGAGACCCAGTACTTC. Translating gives CSARGMDTRETQYF.

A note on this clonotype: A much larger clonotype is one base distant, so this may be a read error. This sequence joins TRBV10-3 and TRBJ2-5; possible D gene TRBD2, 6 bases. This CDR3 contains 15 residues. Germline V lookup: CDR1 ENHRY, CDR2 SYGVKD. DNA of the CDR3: TGTGCCAGCAGTTCCGCAACGGGAGTCCAAGAGACCCAGTACTTC. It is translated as CASSSATGVQETQYF.

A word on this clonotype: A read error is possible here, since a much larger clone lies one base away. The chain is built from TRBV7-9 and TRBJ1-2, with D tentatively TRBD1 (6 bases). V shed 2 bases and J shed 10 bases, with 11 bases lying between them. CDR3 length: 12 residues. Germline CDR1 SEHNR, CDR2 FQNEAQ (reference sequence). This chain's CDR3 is CASSLSGDDYTF. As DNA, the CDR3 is TGTGCCAGCAGCTTATCAGGGGATGACTACACCTTC.

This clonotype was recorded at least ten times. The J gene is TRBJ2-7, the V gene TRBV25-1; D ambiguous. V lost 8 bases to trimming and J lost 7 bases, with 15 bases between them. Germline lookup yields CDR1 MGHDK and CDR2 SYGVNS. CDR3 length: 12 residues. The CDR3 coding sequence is TGTGCCAGCTCCTGGCTATTGGGTGAGCAGTACTTC. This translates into CASSWLLGEQYF.

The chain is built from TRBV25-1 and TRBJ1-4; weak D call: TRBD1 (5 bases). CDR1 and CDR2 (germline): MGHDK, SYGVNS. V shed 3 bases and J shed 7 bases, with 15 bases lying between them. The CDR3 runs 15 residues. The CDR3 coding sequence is TGTGCCAGCAGTGACCGTGGAGGGGATCGTGAAAAACTGTTTTTT. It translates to CASSDRGGDREKLFF.

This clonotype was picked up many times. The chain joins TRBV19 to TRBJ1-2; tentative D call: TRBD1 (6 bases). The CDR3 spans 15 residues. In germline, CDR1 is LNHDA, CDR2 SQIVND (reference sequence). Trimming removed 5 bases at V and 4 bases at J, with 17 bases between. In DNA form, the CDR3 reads TGTGCCAGTAGTTTTTACAGGGAATCGGTCTATGGCTACACCTTC. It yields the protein CASSFYRESVYGYTF. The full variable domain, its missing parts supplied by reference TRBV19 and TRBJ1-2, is DGGITQSPKYLFRKEGQNVTLSCEQNLNHDAMYWYRQDPGQGLRLIYYSQIVNDFQKGDIAEGYSVSREKKESFPLTVTSAQKNPTAFYLCASSFYRESVYGYTFGSGTRLTVV.

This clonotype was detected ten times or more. CDR3 sequence (DNA): TGTGCCACTAGGGACAGGGCGATGAGGACTGAAGCTTTCTTT. As protein: CATRDRAMRTEAFF. The rearrangement links TRBV19 to TRBJ1-1; TRBD1 matches at 9 bases. CDR3 length: 14 amino acids. The V and J ends lost 10 bases and 5 bases, in that order; junction bases with no gene match: 11. Germline lookup yields CDR1 LNHDA and CDR2 SQIVND (reference sequence).

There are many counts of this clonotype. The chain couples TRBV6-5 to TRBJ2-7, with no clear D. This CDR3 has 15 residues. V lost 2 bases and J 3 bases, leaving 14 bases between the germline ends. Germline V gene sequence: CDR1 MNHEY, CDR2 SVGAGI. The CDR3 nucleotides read TGTGCCAGCAGTTACAATGAAAACGATCTCTACGAGCAGTACTTC. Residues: CASSYNENDLYEQYF.

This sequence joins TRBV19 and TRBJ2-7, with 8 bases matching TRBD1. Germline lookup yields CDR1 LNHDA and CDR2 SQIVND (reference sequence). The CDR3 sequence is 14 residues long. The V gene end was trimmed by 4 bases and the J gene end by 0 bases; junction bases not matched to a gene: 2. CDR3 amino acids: CASSTQGDSYEQYF. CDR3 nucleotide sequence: TGTGCCAGTAGTACACAGGGGGACTCCTACGAGCAGTACTTC. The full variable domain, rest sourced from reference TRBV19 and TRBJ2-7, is DGGITQSPKYLFRKEGQNVTLSCEQNLNHDAMYWYRQDPGQGLRLIYYSQIVNDFQKGDIAEGYSVSREKKESFPLTVTSAQKNPTAFYLCASSTQGDSYEQYFGPGTRLTVT.

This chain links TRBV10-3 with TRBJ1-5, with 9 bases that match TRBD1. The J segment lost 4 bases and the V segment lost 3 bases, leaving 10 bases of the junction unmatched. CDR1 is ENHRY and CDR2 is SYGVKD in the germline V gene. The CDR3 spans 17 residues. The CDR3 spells CAISDHDRGVENQPQHF. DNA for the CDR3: TGTGCCATCAGTGACCACGACAGGGGGGTGGAGAATCAGCCCCAGCATTTT.

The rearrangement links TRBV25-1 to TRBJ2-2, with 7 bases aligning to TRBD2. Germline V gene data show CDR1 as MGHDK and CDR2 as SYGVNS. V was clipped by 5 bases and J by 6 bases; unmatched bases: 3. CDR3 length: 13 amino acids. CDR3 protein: CASSMTSPGELFF. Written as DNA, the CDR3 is TGTGCCAGCAGTATGACTAGCCCCGGGGAGCTGTTTTTT.

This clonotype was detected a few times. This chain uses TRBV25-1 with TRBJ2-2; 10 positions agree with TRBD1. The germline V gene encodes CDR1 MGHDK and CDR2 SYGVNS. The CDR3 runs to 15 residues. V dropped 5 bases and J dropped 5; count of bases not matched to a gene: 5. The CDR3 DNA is TGTGCCAGCAGTTCCTCGGGACAGGGGACCGGGGAGCTGTTTTTT. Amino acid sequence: CASSSSGQGTGELFF.

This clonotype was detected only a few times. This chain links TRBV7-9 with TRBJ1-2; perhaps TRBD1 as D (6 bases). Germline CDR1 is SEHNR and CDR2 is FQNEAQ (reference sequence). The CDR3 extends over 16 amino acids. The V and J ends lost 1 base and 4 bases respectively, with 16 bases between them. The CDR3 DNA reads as TGTGCCAGCAGCTTAGGGACAGAGGAATCATTCTATGGCTACACCTTC. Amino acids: CASSLGTEESFYGYTF.

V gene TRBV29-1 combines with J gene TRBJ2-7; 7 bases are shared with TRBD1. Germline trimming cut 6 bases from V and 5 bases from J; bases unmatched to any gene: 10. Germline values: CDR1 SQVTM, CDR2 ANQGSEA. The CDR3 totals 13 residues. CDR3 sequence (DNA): TGCAGCGTCGGAACAGGGGCGTTGGACGAGCAGTACTTC. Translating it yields CSVGTGALDEQYF.

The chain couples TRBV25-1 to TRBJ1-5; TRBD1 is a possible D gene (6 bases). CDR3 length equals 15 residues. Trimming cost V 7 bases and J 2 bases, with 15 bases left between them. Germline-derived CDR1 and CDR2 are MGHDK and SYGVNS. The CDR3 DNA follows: TGTGCCAGCACCAACCACAGGGTATGCAATCAGCCCCAGCATTTT. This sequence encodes CASTNHRVCNQPQHF.

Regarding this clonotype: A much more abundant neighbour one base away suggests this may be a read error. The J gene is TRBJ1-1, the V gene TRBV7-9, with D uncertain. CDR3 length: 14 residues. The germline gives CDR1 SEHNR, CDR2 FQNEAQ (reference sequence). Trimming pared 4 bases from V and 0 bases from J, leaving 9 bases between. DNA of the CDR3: TGTGCCAGCAGCTATGGCGGTCTGAACACTGAAGCTTTCTTT. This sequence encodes CASSYGGLNTEAFF.

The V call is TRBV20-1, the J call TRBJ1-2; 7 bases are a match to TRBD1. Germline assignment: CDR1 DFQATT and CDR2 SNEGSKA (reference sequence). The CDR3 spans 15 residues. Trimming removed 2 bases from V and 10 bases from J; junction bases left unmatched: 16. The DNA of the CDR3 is TGCAGTGCTAGACAGACCGGGACAGCGACCGAGCTCTACACCTTC. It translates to CSARQTGTATELYTF.

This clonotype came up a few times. The CDR3 coding sequence is TGTGCCAGTAGCAGAAAAACAGGGTCAGTGATATCTCAGCCCCAGCATTTT. As protein: CASSRKTGSVISQPQHF. This chain links TRBV19 with TRBJ1-5; a weak D match, TRBD1 (6 bases). The CDR3 length is 17 residues. Trimming stripped 6 bases from V and 6 bases from J, with 24 bases between. Germline CDR1 LNHDA, CDR2 SQIVND (reference sequence).

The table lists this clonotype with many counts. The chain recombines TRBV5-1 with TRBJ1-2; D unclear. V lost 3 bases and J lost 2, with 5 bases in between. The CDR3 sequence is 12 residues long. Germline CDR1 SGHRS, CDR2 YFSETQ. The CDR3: CASSWENYGYTF. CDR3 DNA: TGCGCCAGCAGCTGGGAGAACTATGGCTACACCTTC. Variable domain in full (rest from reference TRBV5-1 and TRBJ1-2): KAGVTQTPRYLIKTRGQQVTLSCSPISGHRSVSWYQQTPGQGLQFLFEYFSETQRNKGNFPGRFSGRQFSNSRSEMNVSTLELGDSALYLCASSWENYGYTFGSGTRLTVV.

In nucleotides, the CDR3 is TGCAGTGCGGCCCGGGACTCGCCCTACGAGCAGTACTTC. This encodes CSAARDSPYEQYF. The chain has TRBV20-1 and TRBJ2-7; weak D call: TRBD2 (6 bases). Germline V CDR1 and CDR2: DFQATT, SNEGSKA (reference sequence). The length of the CDR3 is 13 residues. The V end was cut by 6 bases, the J end by 2 bases, with 14 bases between.

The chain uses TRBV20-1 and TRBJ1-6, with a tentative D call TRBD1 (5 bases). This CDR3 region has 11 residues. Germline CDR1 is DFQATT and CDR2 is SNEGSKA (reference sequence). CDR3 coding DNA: TGCAGCGCAGGGTTTGGTTCACCCCTCCACTTT. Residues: CSAGFGSPLHF.

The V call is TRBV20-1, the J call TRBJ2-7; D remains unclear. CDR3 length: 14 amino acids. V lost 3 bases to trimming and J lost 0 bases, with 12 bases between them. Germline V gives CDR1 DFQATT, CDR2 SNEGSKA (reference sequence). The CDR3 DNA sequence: TGCAGTGCTAGCCCTTGGGCCAACTCCTACGAGCAGTACTTC. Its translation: CSASPWANSYEQYF.

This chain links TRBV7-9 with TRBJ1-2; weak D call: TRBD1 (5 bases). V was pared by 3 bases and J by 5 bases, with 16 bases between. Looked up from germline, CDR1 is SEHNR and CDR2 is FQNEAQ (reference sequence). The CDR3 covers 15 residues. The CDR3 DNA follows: TGTGCCAGCAGCTTGATGGGGGTAGCGGGTTATGGCTACACCTTC. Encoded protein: CASSLMGVAGYGYTF. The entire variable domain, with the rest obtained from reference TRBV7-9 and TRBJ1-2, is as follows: DTGVSQNPRHKITKRGQNVTFRCDPISEHNRLYWYRQTLGQGPEFLTYFQNEAQLEKSRLLSDRFSAERPKGSFSTLEIQRTEQGDSAMYLCASSLMGVAGYGYTFGSGTRLTVV.

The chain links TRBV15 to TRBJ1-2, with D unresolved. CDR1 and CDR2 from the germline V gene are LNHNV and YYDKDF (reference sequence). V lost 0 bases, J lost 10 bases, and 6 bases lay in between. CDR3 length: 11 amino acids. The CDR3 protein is CATSREATYTF. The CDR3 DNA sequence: TGTGCCACCAGCAGAGAAGCTACCTACACCTTC.

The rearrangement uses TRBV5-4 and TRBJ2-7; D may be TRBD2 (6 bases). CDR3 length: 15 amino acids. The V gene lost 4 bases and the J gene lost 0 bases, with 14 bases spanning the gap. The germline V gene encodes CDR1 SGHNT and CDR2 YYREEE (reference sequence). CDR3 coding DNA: TGTGCCAGCAGCGACCCCCACGGGGGCTCCTACGAGCAGTACTTC. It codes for CASSDPHGGSYEQYF.